Below, 5 T cell receptor beta chains from the same sample are listed, as sequenced in a study of cytomegalovirus exposure and HLA in healthy donors. Both 60 Vbeta primers and 13 Jbeta primers went into the PCR. TCRdb's table, derived via immunoSEQ multiplex PCR, lists solely in-frame clones and lacks some. This table has some 200,000 clones, less than 85% appearing once. The sequenced sample was PBMCs. The source is a girl aged 5-17 years in good health and CMV-seropositive.

The chain combines TRBV5-1 with TRBJ2-5, with 7 bases identical to TRBD1. V dropped 4 bases and J dropped 2; count of bases not matched to a gene: 11. The germline CDR1 and CDR2 sequences are SGHRS and YFSETQ. This CDR3 comprises 16 residues. CDR3 bases: TGCGCCAGCAGCGCCGGGACAGTGGCCAGGCAAGAGACCCAGTACTTC. It is translated as CASSAGTVARQETQYF.

This chain joins TRBV28 and TRBJ1-2, with 7 bases lining up with TRBD1. V shed 6 bases, J shed 7 bases, and the junction held 5 bases outside the gene matches. The CDR3 length is 12 residues. Germline V gives CDR1 MDHEN, CDR2 SYDVKM. CDR3 sequence: CASREGAGGYTF. CDR3 sequence (DNA): TGTGCCAGCAGGGAGGGGGCGGGTGGCTACACCTTC.

The gene calls are TRBV14 and TRBJ2-6, with D unresolved. The CDR3 is made up of 17 amino acids. The ends were cut back, 3 bases at V and 0 bases at J, with 12 bases in the middle. Germline loops: CDR1 SGHDN, CDR2 FVKESK. The CDR3 loop is CASSHRAGISGANVLTF. Written as DNA, the CDR3 is TGTGCCAGCAGCCATAGAGCAGGAATCTCTGGGGCCAACGTCCTGACTTTC.

This clone showed up just once. V gene TRBV30 combines with J gene TRBJ2-3, with no clear D. The CDR3 sequence is 11 residues long. Trimming took 1 base from V and 6 from J, leaving 5 bases between them. Germline CDR1 reads GTSNPN; CDR2 reads SVGIG (reference sequence). The CDR3 loop is CAWSARDTQYF. The DNA of the CDR3 is TGTGCCTGGAGTGCGAGGGATACGCAGTATTTT.

The chain recombines TRBV5-8 with TRBJ2-4, with 8 bases lining up with TRBD1. Germline lookup yields CDR1 SGHTS and CDR2 YDEGEE. The CDR3 sequence is 16 residues long. V was clipped by 0 bases and J by 9 bases; unmatched bases: 11. The DNA for the CDR3 is TGTGCCAGCAGCTTGGCCGGGACAGGTCGCGCCTCCATTCAGTACTTC. Translation gives CASSLAGTGRASIQYF.